The present T cell receptor beta chain was sequenced within a study of T cells in Graves' hyperthyroidism and ophthalmopathy. The J segment lost 5 bases and the V segment lost 8 bases, leaving 17 bases of the junction unmatched. The CDR3 is 17 amino acids. CDR1 MRHNA and CDR2 SNTAGT come from the germline V gene. This clonotype was counted ten times or more. Amplification of TCR beta CDR3 regions was performed using RNA transcripts as template. With the HTBI primer set, the TCR CDR3 went through a first round of RT-PCR. One entry per CDR3 protein, called by TCRdb with MiXCR from the multiplex PCR reads. This repertoire shows roughly 360,000 distinct CDR3 sequences, roughly 14% found once; its top ten account for about 20%.

Sequenced: blood. This receptor was identified in a man under 40 with Graves' hyperthyroidism that later progressed to Graves' ophthalmopathy. The chain links TRBV6-4 to TRBJ2-3; 9 bases align to TRBD2. DNA for the CDR3: TGTGCCAGCGGTAACTTAACGCGGGGGGGCCGGTTAGATACGCAGTATTTT. This encodes CASGNLTRGGRLDTQYF.